Below, 21 T cell receptor beta chains from the same sample are listed, as sequenced in a study of shared clonotypes between healthy human individuals. TCRdb keeps only in-frame clones here, not all; method: immunoSEQ multiplex PCR. The sample includes 1.5 million to 2.5 million clones, approximately 94% of them seen just once. As defined, naive CD8 cells were CD45RO-negative and positively selected for CCR7, with terminally differentiated effector memory CD45RA+ cells excluded. Material: naive CD8+ T cells sorted from blood. The receptors were sampled from a man in his late teens or twenties in good health.

The J gene is TRBJ1-1, the V gene TRBV2; D unclear. Deletions cut 3 bases from V and 4 bases from J, with 6 bases between. The V gene's germline CDR1 is SNHLY and CDR2 FYNNEI. The CDR3 loop spans 12 amino acids. The DNA of the CDR3 is TGTGCCAGCAGTGAGAGTGGCACTGAAGCTTTCTTT. Amino acid sequence: CASSESGTEAFF.

The chain couples TRBV7-6 to TRBJ2-7; a weak D match, TRBD1 (6 bases). CDR3 length: 16 amino acids. Per germline, CDR1 SGHVS and CDR2 FNYEAQ. V dropped 4 bases and J dropped 2 bases, with 18 bases sitting between them. CDR3 sequence (DNA): TGTGCCAGCAGCTCGTTGACAGGCCCGAACCCCTACGAGCAGTACTTC. Its protein product is CASSSLTGPNPYEQYF.

The V and J genes are TRBV7-8 and TRBJ2-1; D ambiguous. Germline CDR1 SGHVS, CDR2 FQNEAQ. The CDR3 runs 16 residues. V shed 1 base and J shed 5 bases, with 15 bases lying between them. This CDR3 is CASSLGDFDWNNEQFF. DNA for the CDR3: TGTGCCAGCAGCTTAGGAGACTTTGACTGGAACAATGAGCAGTTCTTC.

The chain employs TRBV7-9 and TRBJ1-1, with 7 bases that match TRBD1. V trimming: 5 bases; J trimming: 4 bases; junction bases outside the gene matches: 7. Looked up from germline, CDR1 is SEHNR and CDR2 is FQNEAQ (reference sequence). This CDR3 has 14 residues. The CDR3 DNA reads TGTGCCAGCAGCAGCAGGGGGTTTGGCACTGAAGCTTTCTTT. Its translation is CASSSRGFGTEAFF. The entire variable domain, with the rest obtained from reference TRBV7-9 and TRBJ1-1, is as follows: DTGVSQNPRHKITKRGQNVTFRCDPISEHNRLYWYRQTLGQGPEFLTYFQNEAQLEKSRLLSDRFSAERPKGSFSTLEIQRTEQGDSAMYLCASSSRGFGTEAFFGQGTRLTVV.

This sequence joins TRBV27 and TRBJ1-3, with TRBD1 matching 11 bases. CDR3 length: 17 residues. The V and J ends lost 1 base and 4 bases, in that order; junction bases with no gene match: 6. Per germline, CDR1 MNHEY and CDR2 SMNVEV (reference sequence). CDR3 in amino acids: CASSLLGTGGLGNTIYF. As DNA, the CDR3 is TGTGCCAGCAGTTTATTGGGGACAGGGGGTCTCGGAAACACCATATATTTT.

This chain's CDR3 is CASSPRSYPLAGANNEQFF. CDR3 sequence (DNA): TGTGCCAGTAGTCCCCGATCCTACCCCCTAGCGGGAGCAAACAATGAGCAGTTCTTC. The chain carries TRBV19 and TRBJ2-1; 10 nucleotides align to TRBD2. The germline CDR1 and CDR2 sequences are LNHDA and SQIVND (reference sequence). The CDR3 loop spans 19 amino acids. V lost 5 bases, J lost 5 bases, and 18 bases stayed unmatched.

As for this clone: Other DNA sequences in the same sample also yield this CDR3. The V call is TRBV27, the J call TRBJ1-2; D may be TRBD1 (5 bases). The CDR3 has 12 residues. V shed 5 bases and J shed 1 base, with 5 bases lying between them. CDR1 is MNHEY, CDR2 SMNVEV, per germline (reference sequence). The CDR3 coding sequence is TGTGCCAGCAGTGGGGGTAACTATGGCTACACCTTC. This translates into CASSGGNYGYTF.

Worth noting for this clone: The sample contains more than one DNA sequence encoding this CDR3. This sequence joins TRBV6-1 and TRBJ1-5; 7 bases line up with TRBD1. Germline V gene data show CDR1 as MNHNS and CDR2 as SASEGT. Germline trimming cut 2 bases from V and 0 bases from J; bases unmatched to any gene: 4. There are 16 residues in the CDR3. CDR3 residues: CASSELRGPSNQPQHF. The CDR3 DNA is TGTGCCAGCAGTGAATTGAGGGGGCCTAGCAATCAGCCCCAGCATTTT.

The V call is TRBV10-2, the J call TRBJ2-5; 13 bases align to TRBD2. This CDR3 is built from 17 residues. V shed 0 bases and J 1 base; nucleotides not matched to a gene: 2. The germline V gene has CDR1 WSHSY and CDR2 SAAADI. CDR3 residues: CASSESTSGGTQETQYF. CDR3 bases: TGCGCCAGCAGTGAGTCGACTAGCGGGGGGACCCAAGAGACCCAGTACTTC.

V usage is TRBV20-1 and J usage is TRBJ1-1; D is undetermined. CDR1 and CDR2 (germline): DFQATT, SNEGSKA (reference sequence). The CDR3 contains 9 residues. The CDR3 region has the DNA TGCAGCCCGAACACTGAAGCTTTCTTT. This sequence encodes CSPNTEAFF.

This clone was detected only once. J is TRBJ2-2 and V is TRBV6-5; D is perhaps TRBD2 (6 bases). Germline CDR1 MNHEY, CDR2 SVGAGI. The V end was cut by 0 bases, the J end by 2 bases, with 10 bases between. The CDR3 consists of 16 residues. In DNA, the CDR3 is TGTGCCAGCAGTTACTCGCCAGGGACTAACACCGGGGAGCTGTTTTTT. Its protein is CASSYSPGTNTGELFF.

The chain joins TRBV19 to TRBJ2-7; 10 nucleotides agree with TRBD2. The CDR3 spans 16 residues. Germline trimming cut 6 bases from V and 5 bases from J; bases unmatched to any gene: 13. Looked up from germline, CDR1 is LNHDA and CDR2 is SQIVND (reference sequence). The CDR3 bases are TGTGCCAGTAGGGCAACAACGGGACTAGCGAGCCACGAGCAGTACTTC. It codes for CASRATTGLASHEQYF. The full variable domain, with the rest looked up from reference TRBV19 and TRBJ2-7, is DGGITQSPKYLFRKEGQNVTLSCEQNLNHDAMYWYRQDPGQGLRLIYYSQIVNDFQKGDIAEGYSVSREKKESFPLTVTSAQKNPTAFYLCASRATTGLASHEQYFGPGTRLTVT.

The chain links TRBV7-2 to TRBJ2-7, with 8 nucleotides matching TRBD2. Germline CDR1 reads SGHTA; CDR2 reads FQGNSA. J was trimmed by 5 bases and V by 6 bases; bases with no gene match: 3. CDR3 size: 12 residues. CDR3 in DNA: TGTGCCAGCAGAGCGGGAGTGCACGAGCAGTACTTC. Amino acid sequence: CASRAGVHEQYF.

This CDR3 reads CASSESVLILSNQPQHF. The CDR3 DNA sequence: TGCGCCAGCAGTGAGTCCGTACTCATCCTTAGCAATCAGCCCCAGCATTTT. The chain is built from TRBV10-1 and TRBJ1-5; D is unresolved. The CDR3 consists of 17 residues. CDR1 and CDR2 from the germline V gene are WNHNN and SYGVQD (reference sequence). Trimming took 0 bases from V and 0 from J, leaving 12 bases between them.

The gene calls are TRBV9 and TRBJ1-1; tentatively, D is TRBD1 (6 bases). Per the germline V gene, CDR1 is SGDLS and CDR2 is YYNGEE. V dropped 4 bases and J dropped 1 base, with 17 bases sitting between them. The CDR3 is made up of 16 amino acids. This chain's CDR3 is CASSPGGGGKNTEAFF. The CDR3 DNA is TGTGCCAGCAGCCCCGGAGGGGGGGGTAAGAACACTGAAGCTTTCTTT.

Regarding this clone: The same CDR3 arises from other DNA sequences in this sample as well. In nucleotides, the CDR3 is TGCGCCAGCAGTGAGTTAAACTACGAGCAGTACTTC. This encodes CASSELNYEQYF. The J gene is TRBJ2-7, the V gene TRBV10-2, with D unresolved. The germline CDR1 and CDR2 sequences are WSHSY and SAAADI. The CDR3 runs 12 residues. The V gene lost 1 base and the J gene lost 3 bases, with 4 bases spanning the gap.

The rearrangement uses TRBV6-9 and TRBJ2-7, with a possible D match to TRBD1 (6 bases). V lost 11 bases and J 1 base, leaving 24 bases between the germline ends. Germline CDR1 is MNHGY and CDR2 is SVAAGI. This CDR3 is built from 16 residues. CDR3 DNA: TGTGCCCGCGACTGTAGTCCAGGGGACCCTTCCTACGAGCAGTACTTC. This translates into CARDCSPGDPSYEQYF.

This sequence joins TRBV4-3 and TRBJ2-5; the D call may be TRBD1 or TRBD2 (6 bases each). The CDR3 is 16 residues long. Germline V gives CDR1 LGHNA, CDR2 YSLEER. V was clipped by 0 bases and J by 4 bases, with 15 bases between them. In nucleotides, the CDR3 is TGCGCCAGCAGCCAAGATTACACGGGGGCCCGAGAGACCCAGTACTTC. This sequence encodes CASSQDYTGARETQYF.

In DNA, the CDR3 is TGTGCCACCAGCACCCAGGAAAAACAAGAGACCCAGTACTTC. The encoded protein is CATSTQEKQETQYF. The chain carries TRBV15 and TRBJ2-5, with D hard to call. Germline CDR1 is LNHNV and CDR2 is YYDKDF (reference sequence). The length of the CDR3 is 14 residues. The V and J ends lost 4 bases and 2 bases respectively, with 11 bases between them.

The rearrangement links TRBV7-9 to TRBJ2-2; tentative D call: TRBD2 (5 bases). CDR1 SEHNR and CDR2 FQNEAQ come from the germline V gene (reference sequence). V was clipped by 5 bases and J by 3 bases, with 13 bases between them. This CDR3 has 15 residues. CDR3 in amino acids: CASSPPADYTGELFF. As DNA, the CDR3 is TGTGCCAGCAGCCCTCCAGCGGATTACACCGGGGAGCTGTTTTTT.

V usage is TRBV27 and J usage is TRBJ2-7, with TRBD1 identical over 9 bases. The CDR3 is made up of 15 amino acids. J gave up 1 base and V 2 bases, and 3 bases lay outside the gene matches. From germline, CDR1 is MNHEY and CDR2 SMNVEV (reference sequence). The CDR3 nucleotides are TGTGCCAGCAGTTTAGAGACAGGGGGTTCCTACGAGCAGTACTTC. Translation: CASSLETGGSYEQYF.